This T cell receptor (beta chain) emerged from a study of cytomegalovirus exposure and HLA in healthy donors. Study-wide points: It was reportedly the case that the classifier diagnosed cytomegalovirus status with high specificity and sensitivity. A further, later analysis showed that HLA-associated TCR beta chains (compared with equally common others) were more clonally expanded.

Vbeta (60) and Jbeta (13) primers were used in the PCR. Method: immunoSEQ multiplex PCR; TCRdb's copy keeps in-frame clones and lacks some. The table includes some 150,000 clones, approximately 81% detected once. In regard to this clone: What it binds is unknown.

Nominally healthy donors provided the samples, though records likely missed some immune exposures. The receptor comes from a woman aged 18-29 years in good health and CMV-seronegative. Sample: PBMCs.

CDR3 DNA: TGCGCCACCAAGGGACTAGCGGGAGGTGAGCAGTACTTC. Protein product: CATKGLAGGEQYF. V is TRBV5-1 and J is TRBJ2-7; the match to TRBD2 covers 15 bases. V trimming: 9 bases; J trimming: 7 bases; junction bases outside the gene matches: 5. The germline V gene encodes CDR1 SGHRS and CDR2 YFSETQ. The CDR3 length is 13 residues.